This record concerns one TCR beta chain sequence. The CDR3 has 12 residues. CDR1 and CDR2 (germline): MNHNS, SASEGT. V dropped 7 bases and J dropped 7 bases, with 14 bases sitting between them. Measured with immunoSEQ multiplex PCR; TCRdb has only the in-frame clones, and not every one. The sample has fewer than 65,000 clones; roughly nine tenths are singletons. The data derive from a study of T cell changes during pregnancy in multiple sclerosis. The sequenced sample was peripheral blood, obtained in the third trimester of pregnancy. V is TRBV6-1 and J is TRBJ2-7; TRBD2 is a possible D gene (6 bases). This receptor was obtained from a female donor in good health, enrolled as a control in a pregnancy study. This CDR3 reads CASTGVYGEQYF. CDR3 in DNA: TGTGCCAGCACGGGGGTCTATGGGGAGCAGTACTTC.